This T cell receptor (beta chain) was sequenced during a study of blood T cell repertoires in COVID-19. On the study more broadly: Donors in the United States, Italy and Spain gave samples during acute or convalescent COVID-19. PBMCs, B-cell-depleted T cells, or T cells were the source of the cDNA or gDNA that made up the material.

Patients from Seattle were sampled longitudinally, starting during active infection. CDR3 length: 14 amino acids. Trimming removed 6 bases from V and 3 bases from J; junction bases left unmatched: 7. CDR1 SNHLY and CDR2 FYNNEI come from the germline V gene. In the source study's methods: For nucleated cells, counts were estimated from reference gene primer amplification. Clones were read by immunoSEQ multiplex PCR, and TCRdb kept only the in-frame ones, dropping some. That table furnishes V, J and clone size, whereas the DNA furnished D and trimming. The sample holds about 64,000 clones; over 65% are singletons and the top ten take approximately 15%.

The TCR was taken from a man in his sixties with COVID-19, enrolled during active disease. The sample taken for sequencing was peripheral blood. The chain carries TRBV2 and TRBJ2-7, with 8 bases fitting TRBD1. CDR3 amino acids: CASRGQGVFYEQYF. CDR3 in DNA: TGTGCCAGCAGAGGACAGGGTGTCTTCTACGAGCAGTACTTC.